Listed here are 5 T cell receptor beta chains from one sample, sequenced in a study of CD8 T cells in ankylosing spondylitis. Study-wide results and limits: A motif in TCR beta, a set of roughly eight highly homologous variants, appeared characteristic of ankylosing spondylitis blood.

TCRdb re-derived calls from the 5' RACE reads in MiXCR, one entry per CDR3 protein. The data hold 100,000 to 150,000 distinct CDR3 sequences, with 17% observed a single time. Antigens for these TCRs are unknown. The specimen sequenced was blood, either unsorted or a sorted T cell fraction (not recorded which). All receptors come from a male donor with ankylosing spondylitis.

The rearrangement uses TRBV28 and TRBJ2-1; possible D gene TRBD1, 6 bases. The CDR3 is made up of 14 amino acids. Germline V gives CDR1 MDHEN, CDR2 SYDVKM. V dropped 5 bases and J dropped 5 bases, with 13 bases sitting between them. The CDR3 loop is CASSPTGQNNEQFF. The DNA for the CDR3 is TGTGCCAGCAGTCCAACGGGACAAAACAATGAGCAGTTCTTC.

The chain has TRBV4-3 and TRBJ2-1; D is unclear. This CDR3 has 15 amino acids. The V gene's germline CDR1 is LGHNA and CDR2 YSLEER. Trimming removed 1 base at V and 2 bases at J, with 9 bases between. The CDR3 DNA reads as TGCGCCAGCAGCCAAGTAGCAGGAACCTACAATGAGCAGTTCTTC. This gives the protein CASSQVAGTYNEQFF.

This clonotype was seen at least ten times. The chain has TRBV27 and TRBJ2-3; D is unresolved. Germline loops: CDR1 MNHEY, CDR2 SMNVEV (reference sequence). The CDR3 spans 13 residues. V was clipped by 2 bases and J by 0 bases, with 3 bases between them. The CDR3 reads CASSLTSTDTQYF. The CDR3 DNA is TGTGCCAGCAGTTTAACTAGCACAGATACGCAGTATTTT.

This sequence joins TRBV27 and TRBJ2-1; 8 bases agree with TRBD1. V shed 6 bases, J shed 5 bases, and the junction held 9 bases outside the gene matches. The CDR3 contains 15 residues. Germline-derived CDR1 and CDR2 are MNHEY and SMNVEV (reference sequence). CDR3 bases: TGTGCCAGCAGGGTCCGGACAGGGCTCAACAATGAGCAGTTCTTC. It specifies CASRVRTGLNNEQFF.

The chain combines TRBV29-1 with TRBJ2-1; weak D call: TRBD1 (6 bases). V was pared by 7 bases and J by 10 bases, with 17 bases between. Germline CDR1 and CDR2: SQVTM and ANQGSEA. The CDR3 extends over 12 amino acids. The CDR3 DNA reads as TGCAGCGGCGGACAGTCCCTCACAGAGCAGTTCTTC. It codes for CSGGQSLTEQFF.